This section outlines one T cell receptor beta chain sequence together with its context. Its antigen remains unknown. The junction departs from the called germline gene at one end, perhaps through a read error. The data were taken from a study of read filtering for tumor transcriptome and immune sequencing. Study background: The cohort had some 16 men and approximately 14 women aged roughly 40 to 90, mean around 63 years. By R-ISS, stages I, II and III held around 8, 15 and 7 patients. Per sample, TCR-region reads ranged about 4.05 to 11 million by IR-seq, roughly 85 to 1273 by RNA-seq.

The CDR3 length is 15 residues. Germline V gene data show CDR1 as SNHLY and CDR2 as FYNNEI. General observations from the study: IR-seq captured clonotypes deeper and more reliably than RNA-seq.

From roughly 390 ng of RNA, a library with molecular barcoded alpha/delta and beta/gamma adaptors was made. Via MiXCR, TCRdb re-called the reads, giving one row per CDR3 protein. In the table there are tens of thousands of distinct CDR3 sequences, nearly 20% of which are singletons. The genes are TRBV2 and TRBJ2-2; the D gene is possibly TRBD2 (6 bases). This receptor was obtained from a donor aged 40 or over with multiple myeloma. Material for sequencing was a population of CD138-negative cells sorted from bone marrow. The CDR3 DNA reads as TGTGTCAGCAGTGGATTCTCCCCATCAGGCGGGGAGCTGTGTTTT. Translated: CVSSGFSPSGGELCF.